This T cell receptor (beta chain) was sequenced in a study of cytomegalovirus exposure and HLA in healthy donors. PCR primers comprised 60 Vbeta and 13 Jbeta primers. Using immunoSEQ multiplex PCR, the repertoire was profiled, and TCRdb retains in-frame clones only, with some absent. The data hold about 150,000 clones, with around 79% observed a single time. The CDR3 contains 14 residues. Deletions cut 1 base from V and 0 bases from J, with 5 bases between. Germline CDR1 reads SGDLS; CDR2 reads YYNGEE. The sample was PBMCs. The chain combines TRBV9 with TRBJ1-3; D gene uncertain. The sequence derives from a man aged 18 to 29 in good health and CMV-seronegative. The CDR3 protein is CASSVRSSGNTIYF. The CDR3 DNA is TGTGCCAGCAGCGTACGGAGCTCTGGAAACACCATATATTTT.